The clone carrying this T cell receptor beta chain appeared many times. Amplified regions were TCR beta CDR3 sequences from RNA transcripts. TCR CDR3 regions were first amplified by RT-PCR with HTBI primers. TCRdb fed the multiplex PCR reads into MiXCR, producing one record per CDR3 protein. The table records approximately 620,000 distinct CDR3 sequences, 16% of them present only once. These data belong to a study of T cells in Graves' hyperthyroidism and ophthalmopathy. The V end lost 8 bases, the J end lost 0 bases, and 11 bases lay between the germline ends. Germline CDR1 SGHRS, CDR2 YFSETQ. The CDR3 is made up of 13 amino acids.

The chain recombines TRBV5-1 with TRBJ2-5; D gene unclear. The source is a middle-aged woman with Graves' ophthalmopathy. What was sequenced was blood. CDR3 DNA: TGCGCCAGTTCTTCAGGATACCAAGAGACCCAGTACTTC. It encodes CASSSGYQETQYF.